This entry features one TCR beta chain sequence. Antigen unknown. This record comes from a study of OX40 agonist ivuxolimab in advanced cancers. CDR3 length: 15 amino acids. Trimming removed 0 bases at V and 5 bases at J, with 10 bases between. CDR1 is LNHNV and CDR2 is YYDKDF in the germline V gene (reference sequence). Notes on the study in general: CD4+ and CD8+ T cells in blood underwent clonal expansion by week 6 at 0.1 to 3.0 mg/kg.

The data were produced by immunoSEQ multiplex PCR, yet TCRdb's version contains in-frame clones alone and is incomplete. The table has roughly 90,000 clones, more than 75% seen once. The rearrangement joins TRBV15 to TRBJ1-4; D might be TRBD1 (5 bases). The sequence derives from an adult with an advanced solid tumor such as melanoma, head and neck, liver or kidney cancer. Sequencing was performed on CD4+ or CD8+ T cells sorted from blood, taken in a trial of the OX40 agonist ivuxolimab. This CDR3 is CATSRDLGGNEKLFF. Written as DNA, the CDR3 is TGTGCCACCAGCAGAGATCTGGGGGGAAATGAAAAACTGTTTTTT.